This record concerns one TCR beta chain sequence. The CDR3 is made up of 14 amino acids. V was trimmed by 1 base and J by 2 bases, leaving 10 bases between them. The germline V gene has CDR1 SGHRS and CDR2 YFSETQ. This sample was included in a study of blood T cell repertoires in COVID-19. Study overall: T cells, B-cell-depleted T cells, or PBMCs provided the cDNA or gDNA that served as material.

The table came from immunoSEQ multiplex PCR; TCRdb's copy has only in-frame clones and leaves some out. The sample shows under 150,000 clones, roughly 79% of them seen only once. The rearrangement joins TRBV5-1 to TRBJ2-7, with D tentatively TRBD1 (5 bases). The TCR sequence derives from a human donor in a cohort sampled during active COVID-19. The sample taken for sequencing was peripheral blood. CDR3 bases: TGCGCCAGCAGCTTGAGTCAGGGTACCTACGAGCAGTACTTC. The encoded protein is CASSLSQGTYEQYF.